This passage covers 22 T cell receptor beta chains from one sample sequenced in a study of T cells in localized non-small cell lung cancer. Clones were sequenced by immunoSEQ multiplex PCR, and TCRdb holds only the in-frame ones, with some missing. The top ten hold 1.3% of the sample, which has about 76,000 clones, around 85% seen once. Sequenced here: peripheral blood, sampled before any cancer treatment. The receptors originated from a female donor older than 55 with stage I lung adenocarcinoma.

J is TRBJ2-6 and V is TRBV18; D gene uncertain. Trimming removed 0 bases from V and 12 bases from J, with 12 bases in between. Germline V CDR1 and CDR2: KGHSH, LQKENI. The CDR3 is made up of 14 amino acids. In DNA, the CDR3 is TGTGCCAGCTCACCACCCACAGCTTCCCCCGTCCTGACTTTC. Protein sequence: CASSPPTASPVLTF.

The J gene is TRBJ1-5, the V gene TRBV6-1, with 9 positions matching TRBD1. Germline assignment: CDR1 MNHNS and CDR2 SASEGT. J lost 7 bases, V lost 6 bases, and 4 bases had no gene match. The CDR3 runs 13 residues. The CDR3 DNA is TGTGCCAGCAGAAGGACAGGGGAGCAGCCCCAGCATTTT. This sequence encodes CASRRTGEQPQHF.

This chain uses TRBV9 with TRBJ2-5, with TRBD1 matching 9 bases. The CDR3 sequence is 15 residues long. Germline CDR1 and CDR2: SGDLS and YYNGEE. Unmatched junction bases numbered 9, after V lost 4 bases and J lost 5 bases. The CDR3 spells CASSPRTGAGETQYF. The CDR3 DNA follows: TGTGCCAGCAGCCCACGGACAGGGGCGGGGGAGACCCAGTACTTC.

The V gene is TRBV7-3, the J gene TRBJ2-1, with 14 positions matching TRBD2. V lost 6 bases, J lost 8 bases, and 6 bases stayed unmatched. Per germline, CDR1 SGHTA and CDR2 FQGTGA. CDR3 size: 15 residues. The CDR3 sequence is CASSRGLAGVYEQFF. The CDR3 nucleotides read TGTGCCAGCAGTCGGGGACTAGCGGGGGTTTATGAGCAGTTCTTC.

The gene calls are TRBV5-1 and TRBJ2-7, with D perhaps TRBD1 (6 bases). There are 16 residues in the CDR3. Trimming left V 4 bases short and J 1 base short, with 18 bases between. CDR1 is SGHRS and CDR2 is YFSETQ in the germline V gene. CDR3 DNA sequence: TGCGCCAGCAGCAACAACCTAGGACAGAGGTCCTACGAGCAGTACTTC. It specifies CASSNNLGQRSYEQYF.

V gene TRBV2 combines with J gene TRBJ2-5; TRBD2 agrees at 10 bases. After removal of 4 bases from V and 5 bases from J, the junction contained 4 bases not matched to a gene. The CDR3 runs to 14 residues. CDR1 SNHLY and CDR2 FYNNEI come from the germline V gene. This CDR3 reads CASSGGTSAETQYF. The CDR3 coding sequence is TGTGCCAGCAGTGGCGGGACTAGCGCTGAGACCCAGTACTTC.

This clone has a handful of counts. This chain connects TRBV5-1 to TRBJ1-2; 7 nucleotides align to TRBD1. Looked up from germline, CDR1 is SGHRS and CDR2 is YFSETQ. Germline trimming cut 5 bases from V and 4 bases from J; bases unmatched to any gene: 5. The CDR3 length is 13 residues. The chain's CDR3 is CASRLQGPYGYTF. CDR3 in DNA: TGCGCCAGCAGGCTACAGGGGCCCTATGGCTACACCTTC. The full variable domain, its missing parts supplied by reference TRBV5-1 and TRBJ1-2, is KAGVTQTPRYLIKTRGQQVTLSCSPISGHRSVSWYQQTPGQGLQFLFEYFSETQRNKGNFPGRFSGRQFSNSRSEMNVSTLELGDSALYLCASRLQGPYGYTFGSGTRLTVV.

V and J are TRBV27 and TRBJ2-5; D may be TRBD1 (5 bases). Germline CDR1 and CDR2: MNHEY and SMNVEV (reference sequence). With 2 bases removed from V and 6 bases from J, the gap between germline ends came to 10 bases. This CDR3 comprises 13 residues. The CDR3 spells CASSLGRAKTQYF. The CDR3 bases are TGTGCCAGCAGTTTAGGCAGGGCGAAGACCCAGTACTTC.

The table lists this clone with a few counts. V and J are TRBV29-1 and TRBJ2-7; TRBD2 might be the D (6 bases). Per the germline V gene, CDR1 is SQVTM and CDR2 is ANQGSEA. V dropped 3 bases and J dropped 5 bases, with 14 bases sitting between them. The length of the CDR3 is 13 residues. This CDR3 is CSVDVVGGNEQYF. The CDR3 region has the DNA TGCAGCGTTGATGTAGTGGGCGGGAACGAGCAGTACTTC.

J is TRBJ1-4 and V is TRBV4-1; possible D gene TRBD1, 6 bases. Germline loops: CDR1 MGHRA, CDR2 YSYEKL. The germline V and J ends were trimmed by 7 bases and 6 bases, with 15 bases remaining between them. This CDR3 spans 14 amino acids. The CDR3 DNA is TGCGCCAGCACCCGGGGGCCAGCGGATGAAAAACTGTTTTTT. This translates into CASTRGPADEKLFF.

The rearrangement uses TRBV5-1 and TRBJ1-1; D not certain. Trimming removed 3 bases from V and 0 bases from J, with 9 bases in between. Germline assignment: CDR1 SGHRS and CDR2 YFSETQ. The CDR3 runs 14 residues. The CDR3 DNA sequence: TGCGCCAGCAGCTCGGACGGACTGAACACTGAAGCTTTCTTT. It yields the protein CASSSDGLNTEAFF. Drawing the rest from reference TRBV5-1 and TRBJ1-1, the complete variable domain is KAGVTQTPRYLIKTRGQQVTLSCSPISGHRSVSWYQQTPGQGLQFLFEYFSETQRNKGNFPGRFSGRQFSNSRSEMNVSTLELGDSALYLCASSSDGLNTEAFFGQGTRLTVV.

The chain links TRBV7-9 to TRBJ2-3; D possibly corresponds to TRBD2 (6 bases). With 5 bases removed from V and 0 bases from J, the gap between germline ends came to 12 bases. In germline, CDR1 is SEHNR, CDR2 FQNEAQ (reference sequence). CDR3 size: 15 residues. Here the CDR3 DNA reads TGTGCCAGCAGCCGGGGACTGGGTAGCACAGATACGCAGTATTTT. This translates into CASSRGLGSTDTQYF.

The rearrangement links TRBV9 to TRBJ1-1; D uncertain. CDR3 size: 14 residues. V was cut by 4 bases and J by 1 base, with 11 bases left in between. Germline CDR1 reads SGDLS; CDR2 reads YYNGEE. The DNA for the CDR3 is TGTGCCAGCAGCCTCATGGAGGGGAACACTGAAGCTTTCTTT. It specifies CASSLMEGNTEAFF.

The V and J genes are TRBV4-1 and TRBJ1-2; maybe TRBD1 (6 bases). V lost 2 bases to trimming and J lost 5 bases, with 12 bases between them. This CDR3 comprises 14 residues. Germline values: CDR1 MGHRA, CDR2 YSYEKL. This CDR3 reads CASSQHREAYGYTF. The CDR3, as DNA: TGCGCCAGCAGCCAACACAGGGAGGCTTATGGCTACACCTTC.

The DNA for the CDR3 is TGTGCCAGCAGAGCCCTGGGGCTCCAACCCAATGAGCAGTTCTTC. Translating gives CASRALGLQPNEQFF. The gene calls are TRBV7-2 and TRBJ2-1, with TRBD1 as a possible D gene (5 bases). The CDR3 is 15 amino acids. Germline loops: CDR1 SGHTA, CDR2 FQGNSA. Trimming shortened V by 6 bases and J by 6 bases, and 18 bases separated the two germline ends.

This chain connects TRBV19 to TRBJ1-5; no definite D call. Trimming removed 3 bases at V and 1 base at J, with 10 bases between. The CDR3 totals 15 residues. Germline V lookup: CDR1 LNHDA, CDR2 SQIVND (reference sequence). The CDR3 loop is CASSIGDFSNQPQHF. CDR3 DNA sequence: TGTGCCAGTAGTATCGGAGACTTCAGCAATCAGCCCCAGCATTTT.

This sequence joins TRBV7-3 and TRBJ2-1; the D gene is possibly TRBD1 (6 bases). This CDR3 has 15 residues. The germline V gene encodes CDR1 SGHTA and CDR2 FQGTGA. V was pared by 7 bases and J by 2 bases, with 15 bases between. CDR3 bases: TGTGCCAGCAACCAATACAGGGACCCCTACAATGAGCAGTTCTTC. It translates to CASNQYRDPYNEQFF.

The chain joins TRBV19 to TRBJ2-1, with D perhaps TRBD2 (6 bases). V lost 3 bases and J lost 8, with 14 bases in between. CDR1 LNHDA and CDR2 SQIVND come from the germline V gene (reference sequence). The CDR3 contains 14 residues. In nucleotides, the CDR3 is TGTGCCAGTAGTATCCGGGAGCTGGCTCATGAGCAGTTCTTC. The encoded protein is CASSIRELAHEQFF.

The V gene is TRBV6-1, the J gene TRBJ1-1; D gene unclear. Germline V gene data show CDR1 as MNHNS and CDR2 as SASEGT. Trimming removed 1 base at V and 8 bases at J, with 14 bases between. CDR3 length: 14 residues. The CDR3 here is CASSEGSGGREAFF. The DNA for the CDR3 is TGTGCCAGCAGTGAAGGGAGCGGTGGGAGAGAAGCTTTCTTT.

The CDR3 coding sequence is TGTGCCAGCAGCCCAGAGACAGTCGTCCACGAGCAGTACTTC. This codes for CASSPETVVHEQYF. The J gene is TRBJ2-7, the V gene TRBV14; tentative D call: TRBD1 (5 bases). Trimming removed 4 bases at V and 5 bases at J, with 15 bases between. Germline CDR1 and CDR2: SGHDN and FVKESK. There are 14 residues in the CDR3.

This chain links TRBV19 with TRBJ2-2; D is possibly TRBD2 (5 bases). The CDR3 has 14 residues. Trimming took off 5 bases at V and 5 bases at J, with 12 bases between the two ends. Germline loops: CDR1 LNHDA, CDR2 SQIVND (reference sequence). The CDR3 loop reads CASSDRRSTGELFF. The CDR3 DNA reads as TGTGCCAGTAGTGATAGGAGGTCAACCGGGGAGCTGTTTTTT.

The chain carries TRBV21-1 and TRBJ1-6; the D call in the table, TRBD1, was not verified against the DNA. TRBV21-1 is a known pseudogene. There are 17 residues in the CDR3. CDR3 sequence reads: CASSKKNRDRGQSPLHF. The CDR3 DNA reads TGTGCCAGCAGCAAAAAAAACCGGGACAGGGGTCAATCACCCCTCCACTTT.